A selection of T cell receptor beta chains follows, all from one sample in a study of blood T cell repertoires in COVID-19. Using immunoSEQ multiplex PCR, the repertoire was profiled, and TCRdb retains in-frame clones only, with some absent. The data show some 230,000 clones, with approximately 84% seen just once and 3% held by the top ten. Sequences were obtained from peripheral blood. The receptors come from a woman aged 25 to 39 who had recovered from COVID-19. Each CDR3 is given with its conserved first and last residue. The order of the fields is V gene, J gene, clone size, CDR3 protein. Some rows mark clone size as missing; the rest say once, few, many or name a class of expanded clone.

V: TRBV5-1; J: TRBJ1-3; size: .; CDR3: CASSLQGVGNTIYF
V: TRBV28; J: TRBJ1-5; size: .; CDR3: CASSTGGLSQPQHF
V: TRBV5-1; J: TRBJ2-1; size: .; CDR3: CASSSDSYNEQFF
V: TRBV5-5; J: TRBJ2-2; size: .; CDR3: CASSRTSVTGELFF
V: TRBV29-1; J: TRBJ2-3; size: .; CDR3: CSAQGTSGSPDTQYF
V: TRBV29-1; J: TRBJ2-5; size: .; CDR3: CSVGKLAGGETQYF
V: TRBV2; J: TRBJ1-4; size: .; CDR3: CASSSQGEKLFF
V: TRBV6-5; J: TRBJ1-2; size: .; CDR3: CASKGRGNHYGYTF
V: TRBV5-1; J: TRBJ2-7; size: .; CDR3: CASSFTSGRSEQYF
V: TRBV11-2; J: TRBJ1-1; size: few; CDR3: CASSLYGGTNTEAFF
V: TRBV11-2; J: TRBJ2-7; size: few; CDR3: CASSLGQTYEQYF
V: TRBV5-1; J: TRBJ2-3; size: .; CDR3: CASSLTRDTQYF
V: TRBV12-5; J: TRBJ2-1; size: few; CDR3: CASGLTNSGDNYNEQFF
V: TRBV19; J: TRBJ1-2; size: once; CDR3: CASSERLEYGYTF
V: TRBV5-4; J: TRBJ2-5; size: .; CDR3: CASSTPTGGTQETQYF
V: TRBV12-5; J: TRBJ2-3; size: .; CDR3: CASGLTGTSGYF
V: TRBV14; J: TRBJ2-3; size: .; CDR3: CASSLLAGAPDTQYF
V: TRBV9; J: TRBJ1-2; size: .; CDR3: CASTGEDIPLTGYTF
V: TRBV29-1; J: TRBJ1-1; size: .; CDR3: CSTTGGADTEAFF
V: TRBV18; J: TRBJ1-5; size: .; CDR3: CASSPWQGGNQPQHF
V: TRBV28; J: TRBJ1-6; size: .; CDR3: CASSSSRQGYNSPLHF
V: TRBV6-5; J: TRBJ2-7; size: .; CDR3: CAKAGDLSYEQYF
V: TRBV24-1; J: TRBJ1-4; size: .; CDR3: CATSDPLDRGQSLFF